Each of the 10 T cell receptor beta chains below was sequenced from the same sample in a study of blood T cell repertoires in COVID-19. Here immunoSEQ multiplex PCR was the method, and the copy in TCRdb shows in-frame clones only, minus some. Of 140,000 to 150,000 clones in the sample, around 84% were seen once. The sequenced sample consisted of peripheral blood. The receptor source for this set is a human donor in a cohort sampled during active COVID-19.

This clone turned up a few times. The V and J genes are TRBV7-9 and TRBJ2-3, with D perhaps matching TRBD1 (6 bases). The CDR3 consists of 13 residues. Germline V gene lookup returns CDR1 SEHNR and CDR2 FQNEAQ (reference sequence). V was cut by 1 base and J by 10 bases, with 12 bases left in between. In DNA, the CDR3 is TGTGCCAGCAGCTTAGGGGGAGACAGGCCGCAGTATTTT. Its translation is CASSLGGDRPQYF.

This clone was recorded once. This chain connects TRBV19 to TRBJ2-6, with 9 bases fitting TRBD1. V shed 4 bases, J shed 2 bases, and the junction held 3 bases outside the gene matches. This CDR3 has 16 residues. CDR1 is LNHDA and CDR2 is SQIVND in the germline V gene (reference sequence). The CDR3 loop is CASSTYRGPGANVLTF. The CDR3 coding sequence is TGTGCCAGTAGTACGTACAGGGGGCCTGGGGCCAACGTCCTGACTTTC.

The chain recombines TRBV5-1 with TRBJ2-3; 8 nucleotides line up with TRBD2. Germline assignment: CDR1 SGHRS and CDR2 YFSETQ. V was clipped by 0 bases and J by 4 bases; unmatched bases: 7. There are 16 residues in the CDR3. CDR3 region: CASSLVGLGVPDTQYF. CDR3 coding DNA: TGCGCCAGCAGCTTGGTGGGACTAGGCGTACCAGATACGCAGTATTTT. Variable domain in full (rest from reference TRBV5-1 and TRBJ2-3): KAGVTQTPRYLIKTRGQQVTLSCSPISGHRSVSWYQQTPGQGLQFLFEYFSETQRNKGNFPGRFSGRQFSNSRSEMNVSTLELGDSALYLCASSLVGLGVPDTQYFGPGTRLTVL.

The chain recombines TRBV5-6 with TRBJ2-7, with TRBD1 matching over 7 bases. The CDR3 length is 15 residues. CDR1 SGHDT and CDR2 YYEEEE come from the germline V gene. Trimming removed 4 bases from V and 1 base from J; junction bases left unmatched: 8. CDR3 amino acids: CASSPGTVSSYEQYF. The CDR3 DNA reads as TGTGCCAGCAGCCCCGGGACAGTTTCTTCCTACGAGCAGTACTTC.

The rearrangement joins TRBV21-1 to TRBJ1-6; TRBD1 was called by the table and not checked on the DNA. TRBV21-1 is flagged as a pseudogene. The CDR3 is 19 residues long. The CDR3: CASSKGRYRGGSYNSPLHF. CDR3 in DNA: TGTGCCAGCAGCAAAGGGAGATACAGGGGAGGCTCCTATAATTCACCCCTCCACTTT.

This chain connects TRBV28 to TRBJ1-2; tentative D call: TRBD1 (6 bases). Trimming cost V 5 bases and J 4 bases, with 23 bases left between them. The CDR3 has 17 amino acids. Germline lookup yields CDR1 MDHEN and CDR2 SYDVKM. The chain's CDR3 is CASSLLLQGRLLYGYTF. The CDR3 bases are TGTGCCAGCAGTCTCCTTCTACAGGGTCGTCTCCTCTATGGCTACACCTTC.

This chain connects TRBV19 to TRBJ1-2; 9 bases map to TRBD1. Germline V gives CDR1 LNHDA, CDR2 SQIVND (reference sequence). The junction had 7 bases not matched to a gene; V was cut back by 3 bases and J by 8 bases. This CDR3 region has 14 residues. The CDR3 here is CASSIPQGATGYTF. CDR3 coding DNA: TGTGCCAGTAGTATCCCACAGGGGGCGACAGGCTACACCTTC.

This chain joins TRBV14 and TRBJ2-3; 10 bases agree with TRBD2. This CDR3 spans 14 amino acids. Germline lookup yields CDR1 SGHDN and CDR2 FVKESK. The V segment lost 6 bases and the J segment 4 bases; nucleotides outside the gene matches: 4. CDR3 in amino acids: CASRLAGLADTQYF. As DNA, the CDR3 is TGTGCCAGCAGACTAGCGGGGTTAGCAGATACGCAGTATTTT.

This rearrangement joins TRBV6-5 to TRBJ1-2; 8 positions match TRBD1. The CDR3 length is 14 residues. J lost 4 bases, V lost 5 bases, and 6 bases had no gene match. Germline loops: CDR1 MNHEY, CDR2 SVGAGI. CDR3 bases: TGTGCCAGCAGTCGTACAGGGGGAGGCTATGGCTACACCTTC. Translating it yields CASSRTGGGYGYTF.

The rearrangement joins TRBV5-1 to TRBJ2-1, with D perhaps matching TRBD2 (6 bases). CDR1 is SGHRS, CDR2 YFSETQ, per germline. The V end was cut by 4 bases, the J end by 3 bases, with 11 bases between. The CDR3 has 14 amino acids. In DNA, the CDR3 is TGCGCCAGCAGCCCGGAGGGGATCTACAATGAGCAGTTCTTC. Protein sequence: CASSPEGIYNEQFF.